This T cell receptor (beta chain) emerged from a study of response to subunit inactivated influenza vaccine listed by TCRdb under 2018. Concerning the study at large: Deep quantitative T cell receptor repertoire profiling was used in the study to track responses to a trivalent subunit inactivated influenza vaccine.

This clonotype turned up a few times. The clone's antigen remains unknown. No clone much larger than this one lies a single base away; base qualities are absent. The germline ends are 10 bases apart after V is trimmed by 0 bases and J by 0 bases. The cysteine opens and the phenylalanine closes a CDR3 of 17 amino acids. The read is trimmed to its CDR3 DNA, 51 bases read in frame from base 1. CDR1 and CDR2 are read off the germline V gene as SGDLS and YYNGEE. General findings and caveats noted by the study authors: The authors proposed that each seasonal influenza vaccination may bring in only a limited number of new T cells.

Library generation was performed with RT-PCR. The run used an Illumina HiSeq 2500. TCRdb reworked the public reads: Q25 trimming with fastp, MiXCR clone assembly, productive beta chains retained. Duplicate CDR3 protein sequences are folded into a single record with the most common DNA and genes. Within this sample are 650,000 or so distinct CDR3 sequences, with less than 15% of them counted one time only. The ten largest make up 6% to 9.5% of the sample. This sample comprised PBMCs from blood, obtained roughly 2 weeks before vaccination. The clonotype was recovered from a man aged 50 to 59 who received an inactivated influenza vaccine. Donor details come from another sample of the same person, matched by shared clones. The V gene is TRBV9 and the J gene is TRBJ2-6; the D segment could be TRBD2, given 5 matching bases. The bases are TGTGCCAGCAGCGTAGGAGGGATACTCTCTGGGGCCAACGTCCTGACTTTC. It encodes CASSVGGILSGANVLTF. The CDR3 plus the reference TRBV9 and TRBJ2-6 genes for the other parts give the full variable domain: DSGVTQTPKHLITATGQRVTLRCSPRSGDLSVYWYQQSLDQGLQFLIQYYNGEERAKGNILERFSAQQFPDLHSELNLSSLELGDSALYFCASSVGGILSGANVLTFGAGSRLTVL.